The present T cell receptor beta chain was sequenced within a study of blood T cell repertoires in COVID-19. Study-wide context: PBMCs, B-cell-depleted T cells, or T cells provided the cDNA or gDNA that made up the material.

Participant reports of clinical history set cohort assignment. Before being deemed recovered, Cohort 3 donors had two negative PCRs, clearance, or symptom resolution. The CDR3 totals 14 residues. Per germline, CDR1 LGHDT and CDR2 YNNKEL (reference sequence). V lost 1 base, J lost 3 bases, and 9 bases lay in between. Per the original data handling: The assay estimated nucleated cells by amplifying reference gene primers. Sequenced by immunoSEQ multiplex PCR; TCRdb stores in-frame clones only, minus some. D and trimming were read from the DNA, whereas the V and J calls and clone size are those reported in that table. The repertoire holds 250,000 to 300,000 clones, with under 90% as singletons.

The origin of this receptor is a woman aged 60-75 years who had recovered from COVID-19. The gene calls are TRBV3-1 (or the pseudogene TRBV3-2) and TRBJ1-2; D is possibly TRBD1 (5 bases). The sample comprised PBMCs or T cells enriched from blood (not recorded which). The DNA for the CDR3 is TGTGCCAGCAGCCAAGGCGGGGGGGACTATGGCTACACCTTC. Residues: CASSQGGGDYGYTF.